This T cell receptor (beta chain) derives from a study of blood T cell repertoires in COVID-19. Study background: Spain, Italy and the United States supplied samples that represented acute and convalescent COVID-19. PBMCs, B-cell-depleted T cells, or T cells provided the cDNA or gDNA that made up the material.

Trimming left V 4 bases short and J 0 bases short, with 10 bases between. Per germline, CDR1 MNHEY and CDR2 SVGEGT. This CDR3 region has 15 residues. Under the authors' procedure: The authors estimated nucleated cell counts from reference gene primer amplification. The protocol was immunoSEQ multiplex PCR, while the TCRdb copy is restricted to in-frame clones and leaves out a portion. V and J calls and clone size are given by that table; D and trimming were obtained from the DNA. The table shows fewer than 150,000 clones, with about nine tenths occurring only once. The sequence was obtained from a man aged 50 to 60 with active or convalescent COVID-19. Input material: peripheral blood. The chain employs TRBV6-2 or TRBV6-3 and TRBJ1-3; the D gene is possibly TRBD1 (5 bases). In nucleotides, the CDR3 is TGTGCCAGCAGTTGGGGCCGGCGCTCTGGAAACACCATATATTTT. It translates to CASSWGRRSGNTIYF.